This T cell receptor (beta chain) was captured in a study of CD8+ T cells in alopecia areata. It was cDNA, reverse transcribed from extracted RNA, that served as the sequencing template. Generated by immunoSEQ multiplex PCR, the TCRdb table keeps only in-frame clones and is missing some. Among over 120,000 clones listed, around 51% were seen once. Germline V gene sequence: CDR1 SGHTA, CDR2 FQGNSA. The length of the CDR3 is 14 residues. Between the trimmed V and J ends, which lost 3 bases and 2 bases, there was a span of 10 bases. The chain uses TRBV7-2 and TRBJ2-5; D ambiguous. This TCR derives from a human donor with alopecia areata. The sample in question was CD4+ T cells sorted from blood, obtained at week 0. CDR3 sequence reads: CASSLAGVQETQYF. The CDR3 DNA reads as TGTGCCAGCAGCTTGGCAGGCGTACAAGAGACCCAGTACTTC.